The T cell receptor beta chain described here comes from a study of low-dose radiotherapy and immunotherapy resistance in tumors (dated by TCRdb to 2021 to 2024). For the wider study: Cohort 1 received 0.5 Gy per fraction every 2 weeks, with a prescribed total PTV dose of 6.5 Gy. Aspirin 300 mg was taken orally once daily by patients for four cycles, starting on cycle 1 day 1. Patients were given nivolumab as a 240 mg flat dose every two weeks and ipilimumab at 1 mg/kg every six weeks, with both drugs delivered intravenously. Trial participants were not randomized into treatment groups. Cyclophosphamide 200 mg/m2 was administered intravenously every two weeks, one day before each radiation and immunotherapy administration. Eight patients were included in the translational analysis, namely three from the first dose cohort plus the first five from the second dose cohort. In Cohort 2, 1 Gy per fraction was delivered every two weeks, for a total of 13 Gy over 26 weeks.

The label giving this sample's time point can be read as: before trial treatment. Donors were enrolled in RACIN, a single-arm phase I dose-escalation trial combining nivolumab, ipilimumab, aspirin, low-dose cyclophosphamide and low-dose radiotherapy. Eligible patients had advanced, TIL-negative solid tumors. The V end loses 1 base and the J end loses 9 bases, and a stretch of 4 bases separates them. Inclusive of the bounding cysteine and phenylalanine, the CDR3 is 11 residues long. The entry retains the CDR3 DNA only, 33 bases that are in frame from base 1. The germline V gene supplies CDR1 MNHEY and CDR2 SVGEGT. The instrument given in TCRdb is Illumina HiSeq 2500. Superscript III and a set of TRAV- and TRBV-specific primers were used to synthesize first-strand cDNA, so that both TCRalpha and TCRbeta chains were covered. TCRs were amplified with Phusion for 15 to 20 PCR cycles using a constant-region primer together with the adapter attached to the V primers. The MessageAmp II aRNA Amplification Kit was used to amplify the isolated mRNA, with in vitro transcription run for about 15 hours at 37 degrees C. The Dynabeads mRNA DIRECT Purification Kit was used to isolate the mRNA for TCR sequencing. Indexed Illumina adapters were added in a second Phusion PCR of roughly 23 cycles, and the PCR products were purified with AMPure XP beads. The authors' analysis ran thus. Custom Perl scripts pooled TCR sequences encoding the same protein, removed out-of-frame sequences and computed each clonotype's abundance. TCR sequences supported by only a single read were excluded from analysis. Shannon entropy, Gini index, clonality, richness, and the frequency of TCRs shared between repertoires were included as repertoire metrics. TCRdb cleaned the public reads at Q25 with fastp, built clones with MiXCR and kept in-frame beta chains. Each record represents a unique CDR3 protein, reported with the most common genes and DNA among its rows. The V and J calls shown here were made by TCRdb, not taken from the authors' results. The sample contains around 83,000 distinct CDR3 sequences, 15% to 20% of them found a single time. The top ten constitute about 5.5% of the sample.

A word on this clonotype: The antigen this receptor binds is unknown. It differs at one base from a far larger clone, so likely a read error.

This clonotype was sampled from a male donor with prostate cancer. Recombination joined TRBV6-2 or TRBV6-3 with TRBJ2-1, with the D segment identity uncertain. The sequencing used PBMCs, collected before treatment. In nucleotides, the sequence is TGTGCCAGCAGTTACTTGGGTGAGCAGTTCTTC. The resulting protein is CASSYLGEQFF.